This T cell receptor (beta chain) was identified in a study of graft-versus-host responses after intestinal transplantation. On the study more broadly: Transplant recipients had multivisceral, liver-intestinal, or isolated intestinal grafts.

General study points: Researchers found GvH clones in recipient marrow, and some showed up first in ileum or blood. Early post-transplant HvG declines showed an association with peak circulating GvH clone levels.

Germline V gives CDR1 SGDLS, CDR2 YYNGEE. The CDR3 is 14 residues long. J lost 4 bases, V lost 3 bases, and 3 bases had no gene match. On this clone itself: Its antigen is undetermined.

The data were produced by immunoSEQ multiplex PCR, yet TCRdb's version contains in-frame clones alone and is incomplete. The profile covers around 99,000 clones, with roughly 90% appearing a single time and roughly 0.64% taken by the ten largest. The origin of this receptor is a human donor who was the organ donor for an intestinal transplant. J is TRBJ1-5 and V is TRBV9; 8 bases are a match to TRBD1. Material: unstimulated CD4+ T cells sorted from spleen or lymph node cells, obtained before transplant. CDR3 nucleotides: TGTGCCAGCAGCGGGACAGGGCGAAATCAGCCCCAGCATTTT. It yields the protein CASSGTGRNQPQHF.